The clone carrying this T cell receptor (beta chain) was seen a few times. What it recognizes is unknown. The record originates from a study of post-analysis software for immune sequencing data. The study's findings and limits: Five or six TRBV segments were more frequent in patients than controls; TRBV5-6, TRBV5-1 and TRBV20-1 belonged to this group.

Unique-molecular-identifier-tagged TCR beta cDNA libraries were used. TCRdb fed the PCR reads into MiXCR, producing one record per CDR3 protein. Of about 200,000 distinct CDR3 sequences detected, approximately 29% appear once; the ten largest clones hold 3% to 4%. CDR1 SGHKS and CDR2 YYEKEE come from the germline V gene (reference sequence). V lost 1 base, J lost 5 bases, and 10 bases lay in between. This CDR3 is 15 amino acids long. The sample taken for sequencing was blood. This chain joins TRBV5-5 and TRBJ1-6, with unresolved D. The sequence was collected from a girl aged 2-17 years with multiple sclerosis. For the CDR3, the DNA is TGTGCCAGCAGCTTGTCGGCCGGGAATAATTCACCCCTCCACTTT. It codes for CASSLSAGNNSPLHF.